The sequence of this TCR beta chain was determined in a study of monozygotic twins with inflammatory bowel disease. The study's findings and limits: Different T cell subtypes could not be distinguished. Twins with IBD were found to have lower TCRbeta diversity (inverse Simpson) than healthy co-twins.

In the case of this clonotype: The antigen is undetermined.

Each UMI, carrying a 6-nucleotide sample barcode, came from template switching. From the 5' RACE reads, TCRdb lists one entry per CDR3 protein and no DNA. Its table lists about 450,000 distinct CDR3 sequences. Germline assignment: CDR1 SGHTA and CDR2 FQGNSA. This CDR3 has 15 amino acids. Sequenced material: blood. The TCR was taken from a human donor with ulcerative colitis or Crohn's disease, or a healthy co-twin of an affected twin (not recorded which). The V gene is TRBV7-2, the J gene TRBJ1-5. The CDR3 is CASSLEVGAGQPQHF.